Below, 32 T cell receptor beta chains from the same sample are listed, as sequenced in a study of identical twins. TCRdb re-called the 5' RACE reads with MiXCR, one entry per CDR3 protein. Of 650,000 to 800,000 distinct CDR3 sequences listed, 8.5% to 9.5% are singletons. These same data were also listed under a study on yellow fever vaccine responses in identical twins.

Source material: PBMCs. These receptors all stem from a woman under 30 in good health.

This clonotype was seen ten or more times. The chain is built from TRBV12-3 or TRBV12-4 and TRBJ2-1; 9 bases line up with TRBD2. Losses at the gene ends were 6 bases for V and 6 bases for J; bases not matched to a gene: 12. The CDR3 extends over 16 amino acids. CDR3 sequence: CASSPFSGSFGNEQFF. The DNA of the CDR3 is TGTGCCAGCAGCCCATTTAGCGGGAGTTTTGGCAATGAGCAGTTCTTC.

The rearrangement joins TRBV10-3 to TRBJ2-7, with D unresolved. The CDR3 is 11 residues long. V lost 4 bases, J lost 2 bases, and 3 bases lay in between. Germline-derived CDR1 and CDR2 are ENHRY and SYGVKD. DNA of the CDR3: TGTGCCATCAGTGTAGCCTACGAGCAGTACTTC. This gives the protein CAISVAYEQYF.

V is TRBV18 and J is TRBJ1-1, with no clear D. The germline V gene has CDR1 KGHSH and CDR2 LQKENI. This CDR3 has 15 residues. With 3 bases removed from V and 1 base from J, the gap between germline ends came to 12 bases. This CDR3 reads CASSPLDLENTEAFF. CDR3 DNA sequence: TGTGCCAGCTCACCGTTGGACCTGGAGAACACTGAAGCTTTCTTT.

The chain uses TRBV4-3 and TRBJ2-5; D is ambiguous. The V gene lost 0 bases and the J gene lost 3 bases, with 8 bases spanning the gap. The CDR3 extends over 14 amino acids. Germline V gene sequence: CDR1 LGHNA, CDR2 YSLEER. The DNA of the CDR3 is TGCGCCAGCAGCCAAGACCTGGTGGAAGAGACCCAGTACTTC. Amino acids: CASSQDLVEETQYF.

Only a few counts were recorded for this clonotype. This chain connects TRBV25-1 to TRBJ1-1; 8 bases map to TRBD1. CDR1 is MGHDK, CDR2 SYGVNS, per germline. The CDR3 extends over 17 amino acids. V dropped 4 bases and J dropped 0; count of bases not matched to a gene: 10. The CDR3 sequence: CASSGDLRQGLNTEAFF. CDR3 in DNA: TGTGCCAGCAGTGGAGATCTCCGACAGGGGCTGAACACTGAAGCTTTCTTT.

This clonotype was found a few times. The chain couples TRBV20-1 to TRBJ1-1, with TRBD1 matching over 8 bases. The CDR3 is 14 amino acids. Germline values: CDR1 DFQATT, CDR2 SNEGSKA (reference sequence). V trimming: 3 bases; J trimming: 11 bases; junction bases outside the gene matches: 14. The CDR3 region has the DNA TGCAGTGCTAGTCCGGCGACAGGGGCTTTGACCGCTTTCTTT. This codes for CSASPATGALTAFF.

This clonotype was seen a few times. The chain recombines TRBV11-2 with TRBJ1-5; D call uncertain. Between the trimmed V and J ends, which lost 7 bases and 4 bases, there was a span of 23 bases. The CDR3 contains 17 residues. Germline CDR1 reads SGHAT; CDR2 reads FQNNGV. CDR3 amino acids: CASTSAGRVMANQPQHF. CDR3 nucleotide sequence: TGTGCCAGCACATCCGCGGGAAGGGTAATGGCTAATCAGCCCCAGCATTTT. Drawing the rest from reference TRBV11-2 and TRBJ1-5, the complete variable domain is EAGVAQSPRYKIIEKRQSVAFWCNPISGHATLYWYQQILGQGPKLLIQFQNNGVVDDSQLPKDRFSAERLKGVDSTLKIQPAKLEDSAVYLCASTSAGRVMANQPQHFGDGTRLSIL.

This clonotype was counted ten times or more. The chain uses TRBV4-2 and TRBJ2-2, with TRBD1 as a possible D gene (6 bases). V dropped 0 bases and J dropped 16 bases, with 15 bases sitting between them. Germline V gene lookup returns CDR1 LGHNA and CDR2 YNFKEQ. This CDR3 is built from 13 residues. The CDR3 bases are TGTGCCAGCAGCCAAGACCTTAAACAGGGCCCGTTTTTT. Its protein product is CASSQDLKQGPFF.

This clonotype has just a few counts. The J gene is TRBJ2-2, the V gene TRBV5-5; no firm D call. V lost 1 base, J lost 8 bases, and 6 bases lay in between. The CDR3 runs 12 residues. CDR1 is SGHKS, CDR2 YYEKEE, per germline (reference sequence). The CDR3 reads CASSLFEGELFF. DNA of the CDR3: TGTGCCAGCAGCTTGTTTGAAGGGGAGCTGTTTTTT. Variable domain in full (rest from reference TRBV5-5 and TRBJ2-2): DAGVTQSPTHLIKTRGQQVTLRCSPISGHKSVSWYQQVLGQGPQFIFQYYEKEERGRGNFPDRFSARQFPNYSSELNVNALLLGDSALYLCASSLFEGELFFGEGSRLTVL.

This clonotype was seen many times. DNA for the CDR3: TGCGCCAGCAGCTTGGTTGCAGATCGCACAGATACGCAGTATTTT. Translation gives CASSLVADRTDTQYF. The chain has TRBV5-1 and TRBJ2-3; the D is unclear. The CDR3 sequence is 15 residues long. Germline assignment: CDR1 SGHRS and CDR2 YFSETQ. V lost 0 bases and J lost 1, with 9 bases in between.

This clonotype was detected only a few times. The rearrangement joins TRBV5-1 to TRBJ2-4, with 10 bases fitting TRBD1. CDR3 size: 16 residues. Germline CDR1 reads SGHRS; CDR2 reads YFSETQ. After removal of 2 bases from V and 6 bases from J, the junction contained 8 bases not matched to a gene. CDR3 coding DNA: TGCGCCAGCAGCTTCTTGACAGGGGGCGCCGCAAACATTCAGTACTTC. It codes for CASSFLTGGAANIQYF.

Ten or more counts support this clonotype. The CDR3 reads CASSFGVPLNIQYF. CDR3 bases: TGTGCCAGCAGTTTTGGTGTTCCCCTAAACATTCAGTACTTC. The chain couples TRBV28 to TRBJ2-4; D uncertain. Trimming shortened V by 3 bases and J by 6 bases, and 12 bases separated the two germline ends. This CDR3 has 14 residues. Per germline, CDR1 MDHEN and CDR2 SYDVKM.

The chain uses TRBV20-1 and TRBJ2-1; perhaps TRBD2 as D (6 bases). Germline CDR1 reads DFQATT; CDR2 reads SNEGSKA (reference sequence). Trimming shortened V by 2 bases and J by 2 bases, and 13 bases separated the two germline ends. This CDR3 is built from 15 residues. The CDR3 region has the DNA TGCAGTGCTAGAAATACGGCGGGAACCTACAATGAGCAGTTCTTC. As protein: CSARNTAGTYNEQFF.

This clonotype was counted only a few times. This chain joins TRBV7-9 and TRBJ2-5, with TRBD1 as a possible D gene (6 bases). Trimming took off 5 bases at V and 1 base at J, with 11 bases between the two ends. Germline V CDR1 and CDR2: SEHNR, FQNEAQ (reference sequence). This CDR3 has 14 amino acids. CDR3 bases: TGTGCCAGCAGCCGCAGGGGCACCCAAGAGACCCAGTACTTC. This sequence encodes CASSRRGTQETQYF.

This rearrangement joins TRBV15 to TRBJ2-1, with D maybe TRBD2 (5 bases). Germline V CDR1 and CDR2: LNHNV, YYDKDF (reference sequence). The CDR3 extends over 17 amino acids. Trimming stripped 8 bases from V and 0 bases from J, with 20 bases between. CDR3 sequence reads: CATVNWVSGLSYNEQFF. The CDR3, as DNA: TGTGCCACCGTTAACTGGGTCAGCGGTCTCTCCTACAATGAGCAGTTCTTC.

In DNA form, the CDR3 reads TGCGCCAGCAGCTTGGTTAGCAGGGGGACAGCGGACTACGAGCAGTACTTC. Its translation: CASSLVSRGTADYEQYF. This sequence joins TRBV5-1 and TRBJ2-7, with TRBD1 matching over 7 bases. The germline CDR1 and CDR2 sequences are SGHRS and YFSETQ. Trimming removed 0 bases from V and 3 bases from J; junction bases left unmatched: 12. The CDR3 totals 17 residues.

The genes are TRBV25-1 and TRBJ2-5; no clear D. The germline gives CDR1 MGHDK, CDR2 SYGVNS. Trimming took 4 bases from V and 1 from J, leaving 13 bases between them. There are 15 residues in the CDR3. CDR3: CASSVGRRTQETQYF. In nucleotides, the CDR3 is TGTGCCAGCAGTGTAGGGCGGCGGACCCAAGAGACCCAGTACTTC.

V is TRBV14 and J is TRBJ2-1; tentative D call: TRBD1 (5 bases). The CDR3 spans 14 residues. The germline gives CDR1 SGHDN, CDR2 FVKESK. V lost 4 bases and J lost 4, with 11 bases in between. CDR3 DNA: TGTGCCAGCAGCCCTCAGGACACTTACAATGAGCAGTTCTTC. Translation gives CASSPQDTYNEQFF.

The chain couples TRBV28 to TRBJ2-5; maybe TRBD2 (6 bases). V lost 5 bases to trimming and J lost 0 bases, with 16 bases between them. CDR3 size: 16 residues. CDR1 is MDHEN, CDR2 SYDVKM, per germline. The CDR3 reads CASSPLLGLDQETQYF. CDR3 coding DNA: TGTGCCAGCAGTCCCTTGCTGGGACTCGACCAAGAGACCCAGTACTTC.

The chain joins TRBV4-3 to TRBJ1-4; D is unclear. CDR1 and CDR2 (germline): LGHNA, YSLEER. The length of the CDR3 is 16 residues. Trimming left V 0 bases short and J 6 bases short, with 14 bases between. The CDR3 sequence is CASSQDWRALYEKLFF. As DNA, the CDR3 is TGCGCCAGCAGCCAAGATTGGCGGGCGCTTTATGAAAAACTGTTTTTT.

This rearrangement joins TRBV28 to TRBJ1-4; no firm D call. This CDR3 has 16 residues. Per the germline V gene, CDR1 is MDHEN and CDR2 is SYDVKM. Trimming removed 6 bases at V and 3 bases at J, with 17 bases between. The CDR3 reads CASSPIDPRANEKLFF. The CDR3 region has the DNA TGTGCCAGCAGCCCGATTGACCCTCGGGCTAATGAAAAACTGTTTTTT.

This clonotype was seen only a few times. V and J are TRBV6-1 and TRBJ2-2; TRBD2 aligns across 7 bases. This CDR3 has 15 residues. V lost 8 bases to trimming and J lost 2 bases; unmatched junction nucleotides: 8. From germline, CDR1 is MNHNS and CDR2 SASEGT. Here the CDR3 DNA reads TGTGCCAGCTACATCTGGGGGGGAAACACCGGGGAGCTGTTTTTT. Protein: CASYIWGGNTGELFF.

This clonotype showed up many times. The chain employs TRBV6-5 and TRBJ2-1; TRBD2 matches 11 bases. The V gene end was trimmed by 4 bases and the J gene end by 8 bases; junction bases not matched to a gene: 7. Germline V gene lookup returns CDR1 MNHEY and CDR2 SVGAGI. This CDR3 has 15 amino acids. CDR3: CASSFSGGAVDEQFF. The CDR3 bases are TGTGCCAGCAGTTTTAGCGGGGGGGCCGTTGATGAGCAGTTCTTC.

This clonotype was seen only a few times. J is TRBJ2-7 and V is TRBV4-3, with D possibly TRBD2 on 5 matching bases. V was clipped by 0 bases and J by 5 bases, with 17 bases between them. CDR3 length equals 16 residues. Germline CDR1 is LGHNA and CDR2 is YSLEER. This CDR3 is CASSQDFRGWRDEQYF. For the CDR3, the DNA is TGCGCCAGCAGCCAAGATTTCCGGGGATGGAGAGACGAGCAGTACTTC.

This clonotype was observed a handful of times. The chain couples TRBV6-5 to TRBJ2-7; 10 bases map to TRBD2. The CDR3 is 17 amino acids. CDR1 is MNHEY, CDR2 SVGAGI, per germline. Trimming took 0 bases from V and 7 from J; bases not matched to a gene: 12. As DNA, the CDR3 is TGTGCCAGCAGTTACTCTCTATGGCTAGCGGGAGAGGGGGAGCAGTACTTC. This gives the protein CASSYSLWLAGEGEQYF.

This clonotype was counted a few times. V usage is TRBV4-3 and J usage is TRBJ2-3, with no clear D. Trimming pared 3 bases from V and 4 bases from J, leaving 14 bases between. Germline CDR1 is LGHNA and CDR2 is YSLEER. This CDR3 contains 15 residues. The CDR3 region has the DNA TGCGCCAGCAGCCAGACATTCTCCGACCCAGATACGCAGTATTTT. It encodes CASSQTFSDPDTQYF.

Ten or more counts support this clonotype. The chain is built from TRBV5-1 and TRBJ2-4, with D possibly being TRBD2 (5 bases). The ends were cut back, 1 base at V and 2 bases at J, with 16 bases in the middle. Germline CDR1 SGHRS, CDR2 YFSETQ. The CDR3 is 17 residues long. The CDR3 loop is CASSLFGSGGSKNIQYF. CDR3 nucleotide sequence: TGCGCCAGCAGCTTGTTTGGCTCGGGCGGGTCCAAAAACATTCAGTACTTC.

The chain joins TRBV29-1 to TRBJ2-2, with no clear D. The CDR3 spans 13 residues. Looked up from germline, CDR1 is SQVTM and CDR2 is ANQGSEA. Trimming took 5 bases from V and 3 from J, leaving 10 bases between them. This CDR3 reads CSVRTSYTGELFF. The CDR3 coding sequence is TGCAGCGTTCGAACGTCCTACACCGGGGAGCTGTTTTTT.

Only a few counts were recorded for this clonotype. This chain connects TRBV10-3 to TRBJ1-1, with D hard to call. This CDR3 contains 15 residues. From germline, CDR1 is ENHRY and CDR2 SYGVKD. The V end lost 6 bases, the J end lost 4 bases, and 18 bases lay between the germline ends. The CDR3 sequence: CAIRPSKDIGTEAFF. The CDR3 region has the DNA TGTGCCATCAGACCGTCAAAAGACATTGGCACTGAAGCTTTCTTT.

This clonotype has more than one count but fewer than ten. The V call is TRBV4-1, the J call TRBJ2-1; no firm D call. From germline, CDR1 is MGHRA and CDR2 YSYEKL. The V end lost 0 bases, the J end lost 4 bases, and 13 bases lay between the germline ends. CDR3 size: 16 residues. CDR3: CASSQDPSAVYNEQFF. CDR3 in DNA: TGCGCCAGCAGCCAAGATCCCAGCGCGGTGTACAATGAGCAGTTCTTC.

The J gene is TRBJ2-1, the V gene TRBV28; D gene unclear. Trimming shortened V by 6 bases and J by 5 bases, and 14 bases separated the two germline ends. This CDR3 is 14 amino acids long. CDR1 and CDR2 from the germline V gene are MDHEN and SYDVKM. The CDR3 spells CASSLVQSNNEQFF. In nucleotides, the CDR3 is TGTGCCAGCAGCCTCGTACAGTCGAACAATGAGCAGTTCTTC.

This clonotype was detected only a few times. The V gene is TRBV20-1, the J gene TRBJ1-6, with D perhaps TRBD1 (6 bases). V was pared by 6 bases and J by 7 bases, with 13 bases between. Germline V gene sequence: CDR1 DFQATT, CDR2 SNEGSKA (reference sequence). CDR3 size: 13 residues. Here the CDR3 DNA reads TGCAGTGCCTCCCCGGGGGGCAATTCACCCCTCCACTTT. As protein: CSASPGGNSPLHF.